The 19 T cell receptor beta chains in this list originate from one sample, sequenced in a study of T-cell memory formation after mild COVID-19. TCRdb re-analysed the 5' RACE reads in MiXCR, keeping a single row per CDR3 protein. Of approximately 28,000 distinct CDR3 sequences listed, 10% to 15% are singletons. The specimen was PBMCs or a T cell subset sorted from them (not recorded which). The receptors originated from an adult woman who had mild COVID-19 (a few samples of this study predate the infection). Cell type and time point are not known.

Many counts were recorded for this clonotype. V and J are TRBV4-1 and TRBJ2-5; D is perhaps TRBD2 (7 bases). Per germline, CDR1 MGHRA and CDR2 YSYEKL. V lost 1 base to trimming and J lost 5 bases, with 20 bases between them. This CDR3 spans 17 amino acids. The chain's CDR3 is CASSQVGGGGGRETQYF. CDR3 sequence (DNA): TGCGCCAGCAGCCAAGTCGGCGGGGGCGGGGGTCGGGAGACCCAGTACTTC.

This clonotype was observed many times. This chain uses TRBV7-9 with TRBJ2-3; D is undetermined. This CDR3 comprises 12 residues. Germline V gene sequence: CDR1 SEHNR, CDR2 FQNEAQ (reference sequence). Trimming left V 5 bases short and J 4 bases short, with 7 bases between. This chain's CDR3 is CASSPGADTQYF. DNA for the CDR3: TGTGCCAGCAGCCCTGGGGCAGATACGCAGTATTTT. The full variable domain, rest sourced from reference TRBV7-9 and TRBJ2-3, is DTGVSQNPRHKITKRGQNVTFRCDPISEHNRLYWYRQTLGQGPEFLTYFQNEAQLEKSRLLSDRFSAERPKGSFSTLEIQRTEQGDSAMYLCASSPGADTQYFGPGTRLTVL.

This clonotype was recorded many times. The DNA of the CDR3 is TGTGCCAGCAGCGCGCCGCCTAGAGGGTCATTGAACACTGAAGCTTTCTTT. Its protein product is CASSAPPRGSLNTEAFF. This chain uses TRBV2 with TRBJ1-1; D not resolved. The CDR3 spans 17 residues. CDR1 and CDR2 (germline): SNHLY, FYNNEI. Trimming removed 6 bases at V and 0 bases at J, with 20 bases between.

This clonotype appeared many times. This sequence joins TRBV19 and TRBJ2-1, with 9 positions matching TRBD2. From germline, CDR1 is LNHDA and CDR2 SQIVND (reference sequence). J gave up 0 bases and V 5 bases, and 5 bases lay outside the gene matches. The CDR3 has 16 residues. Written as DNA, the CDR3 is TGTGCCAGTAGTGTCGGACTAGCGACCTCCTACAATGAGCAGTTCTTC. Its protein is CASSVGLATSYNEQFF. Full variable domain (remainder filled in from reference TRBV19 and TRBJ2-1): DGGITQSPKYLFRKEGQNVTLSCEQNLNHDAMYWYRQDPGQGLRLIYYSQIVNDFQKGDIAEGYSVSREKKESFPLTVTSAQKNPTAFYLCASSVGLATSYNEQFFGPGTRLTVL.

This clonotype was counted at least ten times. The CDR3 loop reads CASSLPGGTGVYEQFF. CDR3 DNA sequence: TGTGCCAGCAGCTTACCGGGAGGGACAGGTGTTTATGAGCAGTTCTTC. The chain is built from TRBV5-6 and TRBJ2-1, with D perhaps being TRBD1 or TRBD2 (8 bases each). The length of the CDR3 is 16 residues. In germline, CDR1 is SGHDT, CDR2 YYEEEE. Between the trimmed V and J ends, which lost 2 bases and 8 bases, there was a span of 20 bases.

Many counts were recorded for this clonotype. The chain employs TRBV27 and TRBJ1-1; no definite D call. The germline gives CDR1 MNHEY, CDR2 SMNVEV (reference sequence). This CDR3 comprises 16 residues. With 5 bases removed from V and 1 base from J, the gap between germline ends came to 17 bases. CDR3 sequence: CASSTYRAVGNTEAFF. CDR3 in DNA: TGTGCCAGCAGTACCTACCGGGCAGTTGGGAACACTGAAGCTTTCTTT.

The sample holds many counts of this clonotype. The V and J genes are TRBV5-6 and TRBJ2-7; TRBD1 aligns across 7 bases. CDR1 is SGHDT, CDR2 YYEEEE, per germline. V gave up 3 bases and J gave up 3 bases; unmatched junction bases: 12. The CDR3 runs to 16 residues. In DNA form, the CDR3 reads TGTGCCAGCAGCTCTGTGGACAGGCGAGGGGTCTACGAGCAGTACTTC. It specifies CASSSVDRRGVYEQYF.

The chain joins TRBV2 to TRBJ2-4, with D hard to call. V gave up 1 base and J gave up 8 bases, with 15 bases separating them. The CDR3 sequence is 15 residues long. The germline CDR1 and CDR2 sequences are SNHLY and FYNNEI. The CDR3 sequence is CASSEGQVSSYIQYF. Written as DNA, the CDR3 is TGTGCCAGCAGTGAAGGGCAGGTCTCGAGTTACATTCAGTACTTC.

This clonotype was seen a handful of times. V is TRBV6-1 and J is TRBJ1-2; possibly TRBD1 for D (6 bases). Germline values: CDR1 MNHNS, CDR2 SASEGT. CDR3 length: 14 amino acids. V lost 1 base and J lost 5, with 11 bases in between. The CDR3 loop reads CASSEDRVTYGYTF. CDR3 nucleotides: TGTGCCAGCAGTGAAGACAGGGTAACTTATGGCTACACCTTC.

This clonotype showed up many times. The CDR3 protein is CASRYYRVEQFF. For the CDR3, the DNA is TGTGCCAGCAGATATTACAGGGTAGAGCAGTTCTTC. V and J are TRBV12-3 or TRBV12-4 and TRBJ2-1, with a weak D call TRBD1 (6 bases). Trimming removed 6 bases from V and 10 bases from J, with 13 bases in between. The CDR3 sequence is 12 residues long.

This clonotype was seen ten or more times. The CDR3 loop reads CASSQKNGPYEQYF. The CDR3 region has the DNA TGCGCCAGCAGTCAAAAAAATGGACCTTACGAGCAGTACTTC. The rearrangement links TRBV5-1 to TRBJ2-7; D gene unclear. In germline, CDR1 is SGHRS, CDR2 YFSETQ. The CDR3 runs to 14 residues. V gave up 5 bases and J gave up 4 bases, with 16 bases separating them.

This clonotype was observed many times. The CDR3 is CSARVRGRPLSDYGYTF. CDR3 in DNA: TGCAGTGCTAGAGTCAGGGGGCGGCCTCTTTCGGACTATGGCTACACCTTC. The chain combines TRBV20-1 with TRBJ1-2, with 8 positions matching TRBD1. J gave up 3 bases and V 1 base, and 13 bases lay outside the gene matches. The CDR3 loop spans 17 amino acids. Germline CDR1 is DFQATT and CDR2 is SNEGSKA (reference sequence).

This clonotype was observed many times. The chain carries TRBV23-1 and TRBJ2-1; D could derive from TRBD1 or TRBD2 (5 bases each). TRBV23-1 is assigned to the ORF class and has an uncertain function. CDR3 size: 16 residues. With 1 base removed from V and 5 bases from J, the gap between germline ends came to 15 bases. The CDR3 spells CASSQYGTEMDNEQFF. The CDR3 nucleotides read TGCGCCAGCAGTCAATACGGGACCGAAATGGACAATGAGCAGTTCTTC.

There are many counts of this clonotype. The chain has TRBV7-3 and TRBJ2-2, with 7 bases aligning to TRBD1. Germline loops: CDR1 SGHTA, CDR2 FQGTGA. V lost 7 bases to trimming and J lost 5 bases; unmatched junction nucleotides: 10. This CDR3 region has 15 residues. The CDR3 DNA is TGTGCCAGCAAACGGGACAGAGGTGGGACCGGGGAGCTGTTTTTT. Protein: CASKRDRGGTGELFF.

This clonotype appeared many times. The chain joins TRBV29-1 to TRBJ1-5, with 7 nucleotides matching TRBD1. Germline trimming cut 4 bases from V and 3 bases from J; bases unmatched to any gene: 3. The CDR3 has 13 amino acids. In germline, CDR1 is SQVTM, CDR2 ANQGSEA. CDR3 coding DNA: TGCAGCGTTGGGACAGGCTACAATCAGCCCCAGCATTTT. This sequence encodes CSVGTGYNQPQHF.

This clonotype was counted ten times or more. This rearrangement joins TRBV6-6 to TRBJ2-7; a possible D gene is TRBD1 (5 bases). CDR1 is MNHNY and CDR2 is SVGAGI in the germline V gene (reference sequence). The CDR3 loop spans 14 amino acids. Deletions cut 5 bases from V and 3 bases from J, with 14 bases between. CDR3 nucleotide sequence: TGTGCCAGCAGTAAAGCAGGGCAGAACTACGAGCAGTACTTC. Protein: CASSKAGQNYEQYF.

This clonotype was detected ten times or more. The rearrangement joins TRBV2 to TRBJ1-3, with TRBD1 matching over 7 bases. With V trimmed by 6 bases and J by 4 bases, 9 bases remained unmatched. Germline values: CDR1 SNHLY, CDR2 FYNNEI. This CDR3 region has 15 residues. The CDR3 here is CASRINEGAGNTIYF. The DNA of the CDR3 is TGTGCCAGCAGAATAAATGAGGGGGCCGGAAACACCATATATTTT.

The table lists this clonotype with a few counts. The rearrangement uses TRBV7-2 and TRBJ2-4; TRBD2 matches at 7 bases. CDR3 length: 15 residues. Germline assignment: CDR1 SGHTA and CDR2 FQGNSA. V dropped 5 bases and J dropped 1; count of bases not matched to a gene: 5. The DNA of the CDR3 is TGTGCCAGCAGCAGGGACTACGGGGCCAAAAACATTCAGTACTTC. Its protein is CASSRDYGAKNIQYF.

This clonotype was recorded many times. This chain uses TRBV5-1 with TRBJ2-5; 13 bases are a match to TRBD2. Per germline, CDR1 SGHRS and CDR2 YFSETQ. V trimming: 2 bases; J trimming: 4 bases; junction bases outside the gene matches: 5. The CDR3 is made up of 16 amino acids. The CDR3 is CASSLSGTSGVETQYF. The CDR3 bases are TGCGCCAGCAGCTTATCCGGGACTAGCGGGGTAGAGACCCAGTACTTC.